This T cell receptor beta chain came from a study of T cell repertoires in cytomegalovirus infection. CDR1 is SGHVS and CDR2 is FNYEAQ in the germline V gene. The germline V and J ends were trimmed by 3 bases and 1 base, with 6 bases remaining between them. The CDR3 consists of 13 residues. This clonotype was recorded many times. From the reads, TCRdb called clonotypes with MiXCR, one entry per CDR3 protein. The table shows roughly 250,000 distinct CDR3 sequences, with approximately 22% occurring only once. This clonotype was obtained from a human donor in good health (CMV status not recorded). Some clones in this sample may be carry-over from other donors' samples. The sequencing input was CD8+ T cells from PBMCs. The chain couples TRBV7-6 to TRBJ1-1; the D gene is possibly TRBD1 (5 bases). This CDR3 reads CASSFGANTEAFF. The CDR3 DNA reads as TGTGCCAGCAGCTTTGGGGCGAACACTGAAGCTTTCTTT.